The 16 T cell receptor beta chains reported below all come from one sample, sequenced in a study of OX40 agonist ivuxolimab in advanced cancers. The repertoire was sequenced with immunoSEQ multiplex PCR; TCRdb's copy has only in-frame clones and lacks some. The repertoire includes roughly 28,000 clones, approximately 91% of them detected once, and more than 9% sits in the top ten. The sequences come from CD4+ or CD8+ T cells sorted from blood, collected in a trial of the OX40 agonist ivuxolimab. All receptors come from an adult with an advanced solid tumor such as melanoma, head and neck, liver or kidney cancer.

The chain joins TRBV6-1 to TRBJ2-7; a weak D match, TRBD1 (5 bases). The germline V gene has CDR1 MNHNS and CDR2 SASEGT. The CDR3 runs to 14 residues. V was trimmed by 2 bases and J by 5 bases, leaving 13 bases between them. The CDR3 nucleotides are TGTGCCAGCAGTGAAATTTGGACAAGGGACGAGCAGTACTTC. Protein: CASSEIWTRDEQYF.

The CDR3 region has the DNA TGTGCCAGCAGTTACTTATCTAGGCTCAATGAGCAGTTCTTC. It codes for CASSYLSRLNEQFF. The rearrangement uses TRBV27 and TRBJ2-1; D is unclear. V was clipped by 4 bases and J by 6 bases, with 13 bases between them. The CDR3 spans 14 residues. Germline V gives CDR1 MNHEY, CDR2 SMNVEV (reference sequence).

CDR3 protein: CASKITGSSYNEQFF. The CDR3 coding sequence is TGTGCCAGCAAAATAACAGGGAGCTCCTACAATGAGCAGTTCTTC. This sequence joins TRBV27 and TRBJ2-1, with D maybe TRBD1 (6 bases). Trimming shortened V by 7 bases and J by 0 bases, and 13 bases separated the two germline ends. Germline V gene data show CDR1 as MNHEY and CDR2 as SMNVEV (reference sequence). The CDR3 length is 15 residues.

The chain has TRBV6-5 and TRBJ1-1; D is perhaps TRBD1 (6 bases). Germline V gives CDR1 MNHEY, CDR2 SVGAGI. The CDR3 spans 15 residues. V was shortened by 4 bases and J by 3 bases, with 15 bases between the two germline ends. The CDR3 DNA follows: TGTGCCAGCAGTTCCCCAGGGAGGGGGGACACTGAAGCTTTCTTT. Translating it yields CASSSPGRGDTEAFF.

The chain employs TRBV10-2 and TRBJ2-7; TRBD2 might be the D (6 bases). Germline V gene sequence: CDR1 WSHSY, CDR2 SAAADI. V was pared by 3 bases and J by 3 bases, with 12 bases between. The CDR3 loop spans 14 amino acids. The CDR3 loop is CASSEGVGGYEQYF. The CDR3 bases are TGCGCCAGCAGTGAAGGGGTCGGGGGCTACGAGCAGTACTTC.

This rearrangement joins TRBV7-6 to TRBJ2-7; D remains ambiguous. There are 13 residues in the CDR3. CDR1 is SGHVS, CDR2 FNYEAQ, per germline. The V end lost 8 bases, the J end lost 4 bases, and 15 bases lay between the germline ends. For the CDR3, the DNA is TGTGCCAGCCGCCTTGGGGTCGGTTACGAGCAGTACTTC. Translation gives CASRLGVGYEQYF.

The rearrangement links TRBV9 to TRBJ2-5; perhaps TRBD2 as D (6 bases). V shed 4 bases and J shed 5 bases, with 21 bases lying between them. This CDR3 comprises 16 residues. Germline V gene lookup returns CDR1 SGDLS and CDR2 YYNGEE. CDR3 residues: CASSPGRLTVGETQYF. DNA for the CDR3: TGTGCCAGCAGCCCCGGGAGACTAACCGTTGGTGAGACCCAGTACTTC.

The gene calls are TRBV27 and TRBJ1-5, with no clear D. Germline loops: CDR1 MNHEY, CDR2 SMNVEV (reference sequence). V gave up 4 bases and J gave up 3 bases, with 7 bases separating them. CDR3 length: 13 amino acids. Here the CDR3 reads CASSSYTNQPQHF. DNA for the CDR3: TGTGCCAGCAGTTCCTACACCAATCAGCCCCAGCATTTT.

The rearrangement joins TRBV5-6 to TRBJ2-3, with D possibly being TRBD2 (6 bases). Germline lookup yields CDR1 SGHDT and CDR2 YYEEEE. With 6 bases removed from V and 0 bases from J, the gap between germline ends came to 14 bases. This CDR3 spans 15 amino acids. The CDR3 DNA reads TGTGCCAGCAATCCTATGGGGGGAAGCACAGATACGCAGTATTTT. As protein: CASNPMGGSTDTQYF.

The chain uses TRBV11-2 and TRBJ2-7; the match to TRBD1 covers 9 bases. The CDR3 spans 13 residues. J lost 9 bases, V lost 4 bases, and 7 bases had no gene match. The germline gives CDR1 SGHAT, CDR2 FQNNGV. In DNA form, the CDR3 reads TGTGCCAGCAGCTCTTGGACAGGGGAATGGCAGTACTTC. Translation: CASSSWTGEWQYF.

This chain links TRBV29-1 with TRBJ1-3; D is undetermined. The CDR3 consists of 15 residues. Germline V gene sequence: CDR1 SQVTM, CDR2 ANQGSEA. V lost 0 bases and J lost 0, with 9 bases in between. Here the CDR3 DNA reads TGCAGCGTTGAAGATCAGCACAGCTCTGGAAACACCATATATTTT. Translating gives CSVEDQHSSGNTIYF.

The CDR3 DNA follows: TGTGCCAGCAGCTTAGGCGGACAGGGGAAGGGTCAGCCCCAGCATTTT. Its translation: CASSLGGQGKGQPQHF. This chain links TRBV11-2 with TRBJ1-5; 9 bases fit TRBD1. With V trimmed by 1 base and J by 6 bases, 7 bases remained unmatched. Per the germline V gene, CDR1 is SGHAT and CDR2 is FQNNGV. The CDR3 has 16 residues.

The CDR3, as DNA: TGTGCCAGCAGCGTAGGTAGTTCTAGCGGGGTCTACGAGCAGTACTTC. Protein: CASSVGSSSGVYEQYF. The J gene is TRBJ2-7, the V gene TRBV9, with TRBD2 matching over 9 bases. Trimming took 0 bases from V and 3 from J; bases not matched to a gene: 7. Germline values: CDR1 SGDLS, CDR2 YYNGEE. The CDR3 runs to 16 residues.

The V and J genes are TRBV7-9 and TRBJ1-5, with 9 bases fitting TRBD1. This CDR3 contains 16 residues. Looked up from germline, CDR1 is SEHNR and CDR2 is FQNEAQ (reference sequence). V was pared by 4 bases and J by 6 bases, with 10 bases of the junction left unmatched. The DNA for the CDR3 is TGTGCCAGCAGCTACCAACAGGGGGCTCGCTCTCAGCCCCAGCATTTT. This encodes CASSYQQGARSQPQHF.

The genes are TRBV15 and TRBJ1-2; 7 positions agree with TRBD1. The germline gives CDR1 LNHNV, CDR2 YYDKDF (reference sequence). Losses at the gene ends were 0 bases for V and 0 bases for J; bases not matched to a gene: 4. This CDR3 contains 16 residues. The CDR3 bases are TGTGCCACCAGCAGAGATCCCCAGGGGGCTAACTATGGCTACACCTTC. Translation gives CATSRDPQGANYGYTF. Together with reference TRBV15 and TRBJ1-2, the CDR3 gives the full variable domain: DAMVIQNPRYQVTQFGKPVTLSCSQTLNHNVMYWYQQKSSQAPKLLFHYYDKDFNNEADTPDNFQSRRPNTSFCFLDIRSPGLGDTAMYLCATSRDPQGANYGYTFGSGTRLTVV.

The chain is built from TRBV19 and TRBJ1-1, with D unclear. Trimming took 6 bases from V and 1 from J, leaving 12 bases between them. The CDR3 has 14 amino acids. The V gene's germline CDR1 is LNHDA and CDR2 SQIVND (reference sequence). CDR3 sequence reads: CASRVGRGNTEAFF. CDR3 DNA sequence: TGTGCCAGTAGGGTCGGACGAGGGAACACTGAAGCTTTCTTT.